These 8 T cell receptor beta chains came from one sample sequenced in a study of response to subunit inactivated influenza vaccine. TCRdb re-analysed the RT-PCR reads in MiXCR, keeping a single row per CDR3 protein. The sample yields some 190,000 distinct CDR3 sequences, approximately 15% seen once. The source material was CD8+ T cells sorted from PBMCs, sampled less than 6 days after vaccination. These receptors originate from a middle-aged man who received an inactivated influenza vaccine.

This clonotype was picked up many times. The V gene is TRBV6-1, the J gene TRBJ2-2; TRBD1 is a possible D gene (5 bases). The CDR3 length is 17 residues. Trimming removed 1 base at V and 1 base at J, with 13 bases between. Looked up from germline, CDR1 is MNHNS and CDR2 is SASEGT. The DNA for the CDR3 is TGTGCCAGCAGTGAAGGCAGGGCAGAACTGAACACCGGGGAGCTGTTTTTT. Its protein product is CASSEGRAELNTGELFF.

This clonotype was found a few times. The CDR3 here is CAVASVSGTEAFF. The CDR3 DNA sequence: TGTGCCGTGGCCTCCGTCTCGGGCACTGAAGCTTTCTTT. The rearrangement links TRBV10-3 to TRBJ1-1; no definite D call. The CDR3 is 13 residues long. V was pared by 11 bases and J by 4 bases, with 17 bases between. In germline, CDR1 is ENHRY, CDR2 SYGVKD.

The genes are TRBV20-1 and TRBJ2-7; possible D gene TRBD1, 5 bases. The length of the CDR3 is 15 residues. Germline CDR1 and CDR2: DFQATT and SNEGSKA (reference sequence). The V end was cut by 1 base, the J end by 4 bases, with 17 bases between. In DNA form, the CDR3 reads TGCAGTGCTAGAGGACAGATTCCAGGGTTTTACGAGCAGTACTTC. Translated: CSARGQIPGFYEQYF.

This clonotype was detected ten times or more. The chain couples TRBV10-3 to TRBJ2-7, with a possible D match to TRBD1 (6 bases). This CDR3 comprises 13 residues. V gave up 6 bases and J gave up 6 bases, with 15 bases separating them. Germline lookup yields CDR1 ENHRY and CDR2 SYGVKD. Written as DNA, the CDR3 is TGTGCCATCAGACTAAATGGGGGCAGCGAGCAGTACTTC. It specifies CAIRLNGGSEQYF.

This clonotype came up a few times. The V gene is TRBV4-1, the J gene TRBJ2-1; D is unresolved. This CDR3 is 12 amino acids long. V dropped 4 bases and J dropped 4 bases, with 5 bases sitting between them. Germline V gives CDR1 MGHRA, CDR2 YSYEKL. CDR3 in amino acids: CASSRDYNEQFF. CDR3 bases: TGCGCCAGCAGCCGGGATTACAATGAGCAGTTCTTC.

The chain carries TRBV5-6 and TRBJ2-3, with unresolved D. Germline values: CDR1 SGHDT, CDR2 YYEEEE. V was cut by 0 bases and J by 2 bases, with 7 bases left in between. This CDR3 spans 14 amino acids. This CDR3 is CASSLETSTDTQYF. CDR3 DNA sequence: TGTGCCAGCAGCTTGGAGACCTCCACAGATACGCAGTATTTT. The entire variable domain, with the rest obtained from reference TRBV5-6 and TRBJ2-3, is as follows: DAGVTQSPTHLIKTRGQQVTLRCSPKSGHDTVSWYQQALGQGPQFIFQYYEEEERQRGNFPDRFSGHQFPNYSSELNVNALLLGDSALYLCASSLETSTDTQYFGPGTRLTVL.

This clonotype is a singleton in its sample. Here the CDR3 reads CASSLVGGDTEAFF. As DNA, the CDR3 is TGTGCCAGCAGCTTAGTGGGGGGAGACACTGAAGCTTTCTTT. This rearrangement joins TRBV7-9 to TRBJ1-1, with D possibly being TRBD1 (5 bases). The V and J ends lost 1 base and 3 bases respectively, with 9 bases between them. CDR1 and CDR2 (germline): SEHNR, FQNEAQ (reference sequence). The CDR3 sequence is 14 residues long.

V usage is TRBV18 and J usage is TRBJ1-5; 7 bases are a match to TRBD1. The V and J ends lost 6 bases and 2 bases, in that order; junction bases with no gene match: 10. Looked up from germline, CDR1 is KGHSH and CDR2 is LQKENI. This CDR3 has 16 amino acids. CDR3 coding DNA: TGTGCCAGCTCCTTGACAGGGAAGTGGGGCAATCAGCCCCAGCATTTT. Protein sequence: CASSLTGKWGNQPQHF.